This TCR beta chain is drawn from a study of Graves' ophthalmopathy and Graves' hyperthyroidism. Amplifying from RNA transcripts, the study obtained TCR beta CDR3 regions. RT-PCR with HTBI primers came first, then second-round multiplex PCR. TCRdb used MiXCR to reprocess the multiplex PCR reads, holding one entry per CDR3 protein. The sample holds hundreds of thousands of distinct CDR3 sequences, over 20% seen once. In this sample, this clonotype turned up a few times. Its antigen remains unidentified. Study-level results: Sensitivity reached 70.59% and specificity 72.22% when the model predicted ophthalmopathy progression.

The CDR3 has 17 residues. CDR1 and CDR2 (germline): SNHLY, FYNNEI. The trim removed 3 bases at V and 2 bases at J, leaving 10 bases unmatched. The genes are TRBV2 and TRBJ2-7, with TRBD2 identical over 10 bases. This TCR came from a woman aged 18-29 years with stable Graves' hyperthyroidism. The specimen sequenced was peripheral blood. The CDR3 DNA is TGTGCCAGCAGTGAGAATAGCGGGGGGCTAAATACCTACGAGCAGTACTTC. It is translated as CASSENSGGLNTYEQYF.